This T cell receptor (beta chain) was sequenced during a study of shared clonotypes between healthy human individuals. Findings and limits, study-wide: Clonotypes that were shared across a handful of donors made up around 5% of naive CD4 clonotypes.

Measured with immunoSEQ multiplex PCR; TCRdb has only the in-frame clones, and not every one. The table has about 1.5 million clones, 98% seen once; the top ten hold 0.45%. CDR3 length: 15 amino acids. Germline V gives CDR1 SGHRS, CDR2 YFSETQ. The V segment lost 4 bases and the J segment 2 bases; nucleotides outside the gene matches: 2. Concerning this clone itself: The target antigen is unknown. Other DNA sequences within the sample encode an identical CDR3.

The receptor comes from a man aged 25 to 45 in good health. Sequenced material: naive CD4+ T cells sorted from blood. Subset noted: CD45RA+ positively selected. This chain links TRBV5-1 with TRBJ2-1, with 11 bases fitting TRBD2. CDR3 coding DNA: TGCGCCAGCAGCCAGACTAGCGGGACCTACAATGAGCAGTTCTTC. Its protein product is CASSQTSGTYNEQFF. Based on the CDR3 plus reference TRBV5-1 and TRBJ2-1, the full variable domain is KAGVTQTPRYLIKTRGQQVTLSCSPISGHRSVSWYQQTPGQGLQFLFEYFSETQRNKGNFPGRFSGRQFSNSRSEMNVSTLELGDSALYLCASSQTSGTYNEQFFGPGTRLTVL.